The subject of this entry is one TCR beta chain. These data belong to a study of cytomegalovirus exposure and HLA in healthy donors. The protocol was immunoSEQ multiplex PCR, while the TCRdb copy is restricted to in-frame clones and leaves out a portion. The profile shows some 150,000 clones, 86% of them singletons. CDR3 length: 13 amino acids. The ends were cut back, 8 bases at V and 3 bases at J, with 13 bases in the middle. From germline, CDR1 is SEHNR and CDR2 FQNEAQ (reference sequence). The chain combines TRBV7-9 with TRBJ1-2, with D possibly being TRBD1 (5 bases). Sequencing was performed on PBMCs. The receptor comes from a man aged 18 to 30 in good health and CMV-seropositive. CDR3 bases: TGTGCCAGCGGCCCCGGGACTTACTATGGCTACACCTTC. Translating gives CASGPGTYYGYTF.